One sample yielded the 8 T cell receptor beta chains listed below, sequenced in a study of beta chain features in type 1 diabetes. The investigators reverse transcribed all of the isolated RNA, so they sequenced expressed TCRB transcripts. The repertoire was sequenced with immunoSEQ multiplex PCR; TCRdb's copy has only in-frame clones and lacks some. The repertoire consists of roughly 450,000 clones, with approximately 15% occurring once and the leading ten covering under 0.04%. The sample was naive CD4+ T cells from blood. The receptors stem from a young man in good health.

V usage is TRBV7-6 and J usage is TRBJ2-3; maybe TRBD2 (5 bases). V was clipped by 4 bases and J by 2 bases, with 13 bases between them. This CDR3 has 15 amino acids. Germline assignment: CDR1 SGHVS and CDR2 FNYEAQ. CDR3 loop: CASSSNGGATDTQYF. The DNA for the CDR3 is TGTGCCAGCAGCTCCAACGGAGGAGCCACAGATACGCAGTATTTT.

The chain recombines TRBV5-1 with TRBJ2-3, with D perhaps TRBD1 (6 bases). The CDR3 extends over 16 amino acids. Germline CDR1 SGHRS, CDR2 YFSETQ. V shed 6 bases and J shed 2 bases, with 19 bases lying between them. The CDR3 here is CASTLRGQGPTDTQYF. CDR3 coding DNA: TGCGCCAGCACCCTTCGTGGGCAGGGGCCCACAGATACGCAGTATTTT. Complete variable domain (other parts from reference TRBV5-1 and TRBJ2-3): KAGVTQTPRYLIKTRGQQVTLSCSPISGHRSVSWYQQTPGQGLQFLFEYFSETQRNKGNFPGRFSGRQFSNSRSEMNVSTLELGDSALYLCASTLRGQGPTDTQYFGPGTRLTVL.

The rearrangement uses TRBV4-2 and TRBJ2-3, with 10 bases fitting TRBD2. Germline CDR1 LGHNA, CDR2 YNFKEQ. Losses at the gene ends were 1 base for V and 1 base for J; bases not matched to a gene: 14. The CDR3 extends over 20 amino acids. The CDR3 DNA follows: TGTGCCAGCAGCCAAGCGGCCCTAGCGGGAGATGGCGGAGGCACAGATACGCAGTATTTT. It codes for CASSQAALAGDGGGTDTQYF.

This clone was recorded a few times. J is TRBJ1-1 and V is TRBV7-3; D uncertain. CDR3 length: 13 amino acids. CDR1 is SGHTA and CDR2 is FQGTGA in the germline V gene. Trimming took off 5 bases at V and 0 bases at J, with 7 bases between the two ends. In DNA form, the CDR3 reads TGTGCCAGCAGCCGGACTTTGAACACTGAAGCTTTCTTT. The encoded protein is CASSRTLNTEAFF.

The V call is TRBV27, the J call TRBJ1-1; D is possibly TRBD1 (6 bases). V was shortened by 5 bases and J by 6 bases, with 25 bases between the two germline ends. Looked up from germline, CDR1 is MNHEY and CDR2 is SMNVEV (reference sequence). This CDR3 is 17 amino acids long. This chain's CDR3 is CASSPPPLQGSAAEAFF. In DNA form, the CDR3 reads TGTGCCAGCAGTCCGCCACCCCTACAGGGATCAGCTGCTGAAGCTTTCTTT.

The V call is TRBV7-9, the J call TRBJ2-1; 7 positions match TRBD2. After removal of 4 bases from V and 7 bases from J, the junction contained 4 bases not matched to a gene. The CDR3 totals 13 residues. CDR1 SEHNR and CDR2 FQNEAQ come from the germline V gene (reference sequence). The chain's CDR3 is CASSSISGNEQFF. In DNA form, the CDR3 reads TGTGCCAGCAGCTCCATTAGCGGGAATGAGCAGTTCTTC.

There are a few counts of this clone. The chain carries TRBV15 and TRBJ1-6, with TRBD1 matching 7 bases. Trimming removed 1 base from V and 6 bases from J; junction bases left unmatched: 3. In germline, CDR1 is LNHNV, CDR2 YYDKDF (reference sequence). The CDR3 has 15 amino acids. The CDR3 loop reads CATSRVRQGNSPLHF. Here the CDR3 DNA reads TGTGCCACCAGCAGAGTCCGACAGGGTAATTCACCCCTCCACTTT.

CDR3 amino acids: CAISVGQGAYEQYF. CDR3 coding DNA: TGTGCCATCAGTGTCGGACAGGGGGCCTACGAGCAGTACTTC. This chain links TRBV10-3 with TRBJ2-7; 10 nucleotides match TRBD1. CDR3 size: 14 residues. V shed 4 bases and J 2 bases; nucleotides not matched to a gene: 2. CDR1 is ENHRY, CDR2 SYGVKD, per germline.